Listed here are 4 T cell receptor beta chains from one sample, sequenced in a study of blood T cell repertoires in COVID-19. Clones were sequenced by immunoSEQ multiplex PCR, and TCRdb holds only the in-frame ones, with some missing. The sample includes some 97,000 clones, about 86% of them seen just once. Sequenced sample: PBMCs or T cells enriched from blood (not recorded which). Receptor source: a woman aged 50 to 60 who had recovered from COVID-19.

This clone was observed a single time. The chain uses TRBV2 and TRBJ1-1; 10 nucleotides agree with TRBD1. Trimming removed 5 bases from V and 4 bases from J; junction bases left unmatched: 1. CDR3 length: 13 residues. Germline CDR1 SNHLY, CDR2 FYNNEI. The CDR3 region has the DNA TGTGCCAGCAGTCGGGACAGGGGCACTGAAGCTTTCTTT. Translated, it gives CASSRDRGTEAFF.

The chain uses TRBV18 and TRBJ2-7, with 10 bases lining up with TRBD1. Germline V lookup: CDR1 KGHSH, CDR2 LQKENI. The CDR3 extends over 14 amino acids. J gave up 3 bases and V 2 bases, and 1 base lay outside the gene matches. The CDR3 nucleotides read TGTGCCAGCTCACCAGGACAGGGGGACTACGAGCAGTACTTC. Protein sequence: CASSPGQGDYEQYF.

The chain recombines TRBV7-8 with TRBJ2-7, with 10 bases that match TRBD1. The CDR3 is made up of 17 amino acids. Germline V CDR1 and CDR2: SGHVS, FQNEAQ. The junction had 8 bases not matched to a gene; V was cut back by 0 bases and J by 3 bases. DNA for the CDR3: TGTGCCAGCAGCTTAGCGTCCGAGACAGGGGGCATCTACGAGCAGTACTTC. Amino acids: CASSLASETGGIYEQYF.

The CDR3 reads CASSQGLGGSYPREQYF. DNA of the CDR3: TGTGCCAGCAGCCAGGGCCTGGGGGGTTCTTACCCTCGCGAGCAGTACTTC. The V call is TRBV3-1 (or the pseudogene TRBV3-2), the J call TRBJ2-7, with D perhaps matching TRBD2 (6 bases). The germline CDR1 and CDR2 sequences are LGHDT and YNNKEL (reference sequence). The CDR3 runs to 17 residues. The germline V and J ends were trimmed by 3 bases and 6 bases, with 24 bases remaining between them.